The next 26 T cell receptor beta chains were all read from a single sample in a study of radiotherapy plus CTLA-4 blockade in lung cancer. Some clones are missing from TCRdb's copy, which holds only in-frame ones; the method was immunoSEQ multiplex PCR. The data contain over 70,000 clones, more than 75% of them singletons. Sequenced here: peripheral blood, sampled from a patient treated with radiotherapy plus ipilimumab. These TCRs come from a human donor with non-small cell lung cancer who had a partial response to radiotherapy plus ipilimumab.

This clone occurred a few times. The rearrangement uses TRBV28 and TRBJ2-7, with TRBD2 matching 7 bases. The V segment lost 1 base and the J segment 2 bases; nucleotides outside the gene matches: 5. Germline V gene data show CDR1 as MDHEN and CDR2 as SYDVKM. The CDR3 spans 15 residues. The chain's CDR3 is CASSLYPTSAYEQYV. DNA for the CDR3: TGTGCCAGCAGTTTATACCCTACTAGCGCCTACGAGCAGTACGTC.

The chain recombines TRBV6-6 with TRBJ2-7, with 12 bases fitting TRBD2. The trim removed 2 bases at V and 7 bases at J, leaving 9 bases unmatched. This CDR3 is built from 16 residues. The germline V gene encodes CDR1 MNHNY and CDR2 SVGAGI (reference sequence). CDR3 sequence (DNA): TGTGCCAGCAGTTACCCTCTAGCGGGAGGGCCGGGTGAGCAGTACGTC. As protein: CASSYPLAGGPGEQYV.

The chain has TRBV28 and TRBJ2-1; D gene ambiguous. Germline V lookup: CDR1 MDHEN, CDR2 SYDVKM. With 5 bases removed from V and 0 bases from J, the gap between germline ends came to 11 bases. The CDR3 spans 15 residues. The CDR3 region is CASSPYVSSYNEQFF. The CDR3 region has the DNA TGTGCCAGCAGTCCCTACGTTAGCTCCTACAATGAGCAGTTCTTC.

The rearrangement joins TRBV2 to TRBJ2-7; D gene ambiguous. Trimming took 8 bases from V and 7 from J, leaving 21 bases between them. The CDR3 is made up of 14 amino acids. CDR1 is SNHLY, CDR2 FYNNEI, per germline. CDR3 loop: CASDSSKRPREQYF. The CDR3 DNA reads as TGTGCCAGCGACTCAAGTAAGCGACCGCGGGAGCAGTACTTC.

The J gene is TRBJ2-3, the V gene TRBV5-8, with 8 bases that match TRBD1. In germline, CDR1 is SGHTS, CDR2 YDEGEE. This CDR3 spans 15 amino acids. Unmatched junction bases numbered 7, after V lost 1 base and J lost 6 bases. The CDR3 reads CASSLYAGGADTQYF. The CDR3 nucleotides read TGTGCCAGCAGCTTGTATGCAGGGGGCGCGGATACGCAGTATTTT.

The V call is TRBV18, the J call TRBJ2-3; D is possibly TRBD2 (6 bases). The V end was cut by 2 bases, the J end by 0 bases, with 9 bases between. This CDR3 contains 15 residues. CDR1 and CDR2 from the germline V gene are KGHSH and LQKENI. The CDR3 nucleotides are TGTGCCAGCTCACCAGACGGGACTAGCACAGATACGCAGTATTTT. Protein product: CASSPDGTSTDTQYF.

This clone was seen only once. The chain's CDR3 is CASSWGPGGQETQYF. In DNA, the CDR3 is TGTGCCAGCAGTTGGGGCCCGGGGGGACAAGAGACCCAGTACTTC. The chain employs TRBV28 and TRBJ2-5, with 7 bases matching TRBD2. CDR1 and CDR2 (germline): MDHEN, SYDVKM. This CDR3 has 15 amino acids. J was trimmed by 2 bases and V by 4 bases; bases with no gene match: 7.

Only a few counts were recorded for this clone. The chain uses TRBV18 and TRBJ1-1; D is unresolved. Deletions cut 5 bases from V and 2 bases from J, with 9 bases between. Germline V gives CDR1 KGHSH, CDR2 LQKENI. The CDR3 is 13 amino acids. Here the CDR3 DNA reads TGTGCCAGCTCAGCGGATCAAAACACTGAAGCTTTCTTT. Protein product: CASSADQNTEAFF.

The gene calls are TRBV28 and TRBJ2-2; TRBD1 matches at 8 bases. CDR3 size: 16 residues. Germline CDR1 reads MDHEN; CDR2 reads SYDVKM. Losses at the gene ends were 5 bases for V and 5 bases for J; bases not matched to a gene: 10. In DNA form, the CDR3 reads TGTGCCAGCAGTCGGACCCCAGGGGGCGGAACCGGGGAGCTGTTTTTT. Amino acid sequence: CASSRTPGGGTGELFF.

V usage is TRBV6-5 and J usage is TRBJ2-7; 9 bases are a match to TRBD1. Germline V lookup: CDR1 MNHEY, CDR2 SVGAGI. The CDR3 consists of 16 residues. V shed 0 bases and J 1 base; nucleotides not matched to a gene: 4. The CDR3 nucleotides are TGTGCCAGCAGTTACTCGAGGACAGGGGCGTCCTACGAGCAGTACTTC. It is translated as CASSYSRTGASYEQYF.

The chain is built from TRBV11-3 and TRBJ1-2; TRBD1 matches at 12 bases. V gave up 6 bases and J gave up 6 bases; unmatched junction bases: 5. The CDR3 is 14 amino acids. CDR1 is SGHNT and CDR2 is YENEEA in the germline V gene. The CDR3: CASSTGTGGDGYTF. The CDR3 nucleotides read TGTGCCAGCAGTACCGGGACAGGGGGCGATGGCTACACCTTC.

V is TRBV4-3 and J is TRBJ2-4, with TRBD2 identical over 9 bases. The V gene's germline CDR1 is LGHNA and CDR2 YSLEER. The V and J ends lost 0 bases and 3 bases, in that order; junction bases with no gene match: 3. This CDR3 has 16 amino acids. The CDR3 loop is CASSQESGGSKNIQYF. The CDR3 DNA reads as TGCGCCAGCAGCCAAGAGAGCGGGGGGAGCAAAAACATTCAGTACTTC.

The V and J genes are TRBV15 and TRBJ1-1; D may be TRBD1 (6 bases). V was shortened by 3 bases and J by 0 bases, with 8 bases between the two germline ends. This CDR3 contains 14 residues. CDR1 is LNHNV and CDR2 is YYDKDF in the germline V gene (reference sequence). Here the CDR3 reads CATSRGGLNTEAFF. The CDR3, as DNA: TGTGCCACCAGCAGGGGGGGGCTGAACACTGAAGCTTTCTTT.

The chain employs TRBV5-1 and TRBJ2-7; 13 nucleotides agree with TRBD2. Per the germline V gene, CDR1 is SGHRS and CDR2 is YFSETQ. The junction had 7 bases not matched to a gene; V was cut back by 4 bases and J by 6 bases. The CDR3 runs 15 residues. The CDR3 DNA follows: TGCGCCAGCAGCGCGGGGACTAGCGGGACCTTCGAGCAGTACTTC. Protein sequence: CASSAGTSGTFEQYF.

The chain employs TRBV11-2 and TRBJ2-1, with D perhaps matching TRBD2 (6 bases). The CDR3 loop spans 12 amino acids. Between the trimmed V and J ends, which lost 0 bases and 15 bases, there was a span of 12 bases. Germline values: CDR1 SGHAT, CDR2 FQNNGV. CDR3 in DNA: TGTGCCAGCAGCTTAGATACGGGAGAGGGGTTCTTC. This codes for CASSLDTGEGFF.

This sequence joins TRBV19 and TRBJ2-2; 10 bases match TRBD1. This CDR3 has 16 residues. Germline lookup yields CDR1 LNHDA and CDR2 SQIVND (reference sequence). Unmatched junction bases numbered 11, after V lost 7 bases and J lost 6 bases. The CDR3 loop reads CASTIPTGGKSGELFF. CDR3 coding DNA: TGTGCCAGTACCATCCCGACAGGGGGCAAATCCGGGGAGCTGTTTTTT.

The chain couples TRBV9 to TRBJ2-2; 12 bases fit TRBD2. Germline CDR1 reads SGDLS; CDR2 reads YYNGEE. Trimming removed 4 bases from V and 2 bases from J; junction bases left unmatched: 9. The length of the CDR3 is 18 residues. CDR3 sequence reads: CASSKGLAGPTNTGELFF. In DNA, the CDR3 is TGTGCCAGCAGCAAGGGACTAGCGGGTCCGACCAACACCGGGGAGCTGTTTTTT.

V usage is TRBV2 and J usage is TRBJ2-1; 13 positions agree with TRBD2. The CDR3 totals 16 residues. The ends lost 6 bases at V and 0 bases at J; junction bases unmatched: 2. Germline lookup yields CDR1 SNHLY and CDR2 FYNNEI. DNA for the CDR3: TGTGCCAGCAGCCGGACTAGCGGGAGCTCCTACAATGAGCAGTTCTTC. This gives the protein CASSRTSGSSYNEQFF.

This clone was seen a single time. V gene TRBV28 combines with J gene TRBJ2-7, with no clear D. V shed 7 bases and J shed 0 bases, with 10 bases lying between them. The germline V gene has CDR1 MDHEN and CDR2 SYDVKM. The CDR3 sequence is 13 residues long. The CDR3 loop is CASIAAISYEQYF. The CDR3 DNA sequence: TGTGCCAGCATCGCGGCGATCTCCTACGAGCAGTACTTC.

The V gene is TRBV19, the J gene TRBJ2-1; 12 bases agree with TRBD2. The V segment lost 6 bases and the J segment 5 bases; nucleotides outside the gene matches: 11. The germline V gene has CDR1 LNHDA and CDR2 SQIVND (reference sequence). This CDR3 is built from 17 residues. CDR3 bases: TGTGCCAGTAGAACCCTCGGTCTAGCGGGAGGGAACAATGAGCAGTTCTTC. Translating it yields CASRTLGLAGGNNEQFF.

The CDR3 nucleotides are TGTGCCAGCAGGAGACAGAACACTGAAGCTTTCTTT. Encoded protein: CASRRQNTEAFF. V and J are TRBV28 and TRBJ1-1; D is ambiguous. V lost 6 bases and J 1 base, leaving 6 bases between the germline ends. The CDR3 runs to 12 residues. In germline, CDR1 is MDHEN, CDR2 SYDVKM.

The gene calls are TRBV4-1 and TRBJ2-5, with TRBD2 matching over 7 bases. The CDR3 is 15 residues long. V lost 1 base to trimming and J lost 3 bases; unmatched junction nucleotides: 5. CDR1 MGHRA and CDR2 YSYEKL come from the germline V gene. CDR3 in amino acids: CASSQVPSGKETQYF. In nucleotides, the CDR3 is TGCGCCAGCAGCCAAGTGCCTAGCGGCAAAGAGACCCAGTACTTC.

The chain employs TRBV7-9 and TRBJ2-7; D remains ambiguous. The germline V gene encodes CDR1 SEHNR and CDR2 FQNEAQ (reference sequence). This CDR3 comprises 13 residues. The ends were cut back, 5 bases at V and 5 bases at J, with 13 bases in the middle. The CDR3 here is CASSPFSAHEQYF. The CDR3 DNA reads TGTGCCAGCAGCCCGTTCAGTGCCCACGAGCAGTACTTC.

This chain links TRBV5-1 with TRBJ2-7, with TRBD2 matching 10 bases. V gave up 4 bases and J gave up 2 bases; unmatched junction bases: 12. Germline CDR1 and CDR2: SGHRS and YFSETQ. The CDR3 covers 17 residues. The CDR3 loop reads CASSKFIAGGYPYEQYF. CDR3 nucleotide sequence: TGCGCCAGCAGCAAATTTATAGCGGGAGGATACCCCTACGAGCAGTACTTC.

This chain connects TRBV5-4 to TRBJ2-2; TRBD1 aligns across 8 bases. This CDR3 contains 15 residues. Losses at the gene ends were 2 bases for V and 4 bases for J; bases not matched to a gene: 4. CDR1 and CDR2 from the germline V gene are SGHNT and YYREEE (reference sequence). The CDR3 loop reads CASSFQGAGTGELFF. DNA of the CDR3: TGTGCCAGCAGCTTCCAGGGGGCTGGCACCGGGGAGCTGTTTTTT.

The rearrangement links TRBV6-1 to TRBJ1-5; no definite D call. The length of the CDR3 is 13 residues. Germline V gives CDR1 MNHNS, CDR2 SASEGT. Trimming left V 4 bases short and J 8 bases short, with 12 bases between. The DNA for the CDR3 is TGTGCCAGCAGTGCTCGGGGTCTCGAGCCCCAGCATTTT. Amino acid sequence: CASSARGLEPQHF.